These 8 T cell receptor beta chains were sequenced from one sample in a study of blood T cell repertoires in COVID-19. Profiling relied on immunoSEQ multiplex PCR, and the TCRdb table lists in-frame clones only, not all of them. The table has around 42,000 clones, around 88% seen once; the top ten hold around 3.5%. Sequenced input: peripheral blood. These TCRs come from a human donor in a cohort sampled during active COVID-19.

The chain joins TRBV11-2 to TRBJ2-7; D call uncertain. V dropped 6 bases and J dropped 2 bases, with 11 bases sitting between them. The germline gives CDR1 SGHAT, CDR2 FQNNGV. This CDR3 has 13 amino acids. The CDR3 sequence is CASSGSIAYEQYF. The CDR3 DNA follows: TGTGCCAGCAGTGGTTCCATAGCCTACGAGCAGTACTTC.

The chain is built from TRBV11-1 and TRBJ1-2, with no clear D. The CDR3 runs 13 residues. Germline CDR1 reads SGHAT; CDR2 reads FQDESV (reference sequence). Trimming cost V 5 bases and J 1 base, with 8 bases left between them. CDR3: CASSHGDNYGYTF. For the CDR3, the DNA is TGTGCCAGCAGCCACGGAGATAACTATGGCTACACCTTC.

This chain links TRBV7-9 with TRBJ2-7; the match to TRBD2 covers 8 bases. CDR3 length equals 15 residues. CDR1 and CDR2 from the germline V gene are SEHNR and FQNEAQ (reference sequence). V trimming: 5 bases; J trimming: 3 bases; junction bases outside the gene matches: 9. The CDR3 DNA is TGTGCCAGCAGCCCCTCCCGGACTAGCTACTACGAGCAGTACTTC. The encoded protein is CASSPSRTSYYEQYF.

The chain is built from TRBV13 and TRBJ1-1; tentative D call: TRBD1 (6 bases). The V end lost 5 bases, the J end lost 1 base, and 17 bases lay between the germline ends. This CDR3 has 16 amino acids. CDR1 is PRHDT, CDR2 FYEKMQ, per germline (reference sequence). CDR3 DNA: TGTGCCAGCAGCGAAACAGGGTTACAAAGGAACACTGAAGCTTTCTTT. Its protein product is CASSETGLQRNTEAFF.

This clone was recorded once. The rearrangement uses TRBV7-3 and TRBJ2-3; 11 bases are a match to TRBD2. After removal of 4 bases from V and 0 bases from J, the junction contained 9 bases not matched to a gene. The CDR3 length is 18 residues. Germline V gene data show CDR1 as SGHTA and CDR2 as FQGTGA. CDR3 residues: CASSSPGLAATSTDTQYF. The CDR3 DNA reads TGTGCCAGCAGCTCCCCGGGACTAGCGGCGACTAGCACAGATACGCAGTATTTT.

The rearrangement links TRBV3-1 (or the pseudogene TRBV3-2) to TRBJ2-5; the D gene is possibly TRBD1 (6 bases). Germline-derived CDR1 and CDR2 are LGHDT and YNNKEL (reference sequence). Between the trimmed V and J ends, which lost 3 bases and 2 bases, there was a span of 10 bases. This CDR3 spans 14 amino acids. As DNA, the CDR3 is TGTGCCAGCAGCCACCAGACAGGACAAGAGACCCAGTACTTC. This encodes CASSHQTGQETQYF.

The chain employs TRBV5-4 and TRBJ2-2; D possibly corresponds to TRBD2 (6 bases). The CDR3 length is 16 residues. The germline V gene has CDR1 SGHNT and CDR2 YYREEE (reference sequence). Deletions cut 1 base from V and 0 bases from J, with 10 bases between. The CDR3 protein is CASSLPSVANTGELFF. CDR3 bases: TGTGCCAGCAGCTTGCCTAGCGTCGCGAACACCGGGGAGCTGTTTTTT.

The chain recombines TRBV30 with TRBJ1-1; tentatively, D is TRBD1 (5 bases). The CDR3 runs 13 residues. CDR1 is GTSNPN, CDR2 SVGIG, per germline (reference sequence). V lost 5 bases to trimming and J lost 0 bases, with 10 bases between them. The CDR3 sequence is CAWEKQVNTEAFF. The CDR3 DNA is TGTGCCTGGGAAAAACAGGTGAACACTGAAGCTTTCTTT.